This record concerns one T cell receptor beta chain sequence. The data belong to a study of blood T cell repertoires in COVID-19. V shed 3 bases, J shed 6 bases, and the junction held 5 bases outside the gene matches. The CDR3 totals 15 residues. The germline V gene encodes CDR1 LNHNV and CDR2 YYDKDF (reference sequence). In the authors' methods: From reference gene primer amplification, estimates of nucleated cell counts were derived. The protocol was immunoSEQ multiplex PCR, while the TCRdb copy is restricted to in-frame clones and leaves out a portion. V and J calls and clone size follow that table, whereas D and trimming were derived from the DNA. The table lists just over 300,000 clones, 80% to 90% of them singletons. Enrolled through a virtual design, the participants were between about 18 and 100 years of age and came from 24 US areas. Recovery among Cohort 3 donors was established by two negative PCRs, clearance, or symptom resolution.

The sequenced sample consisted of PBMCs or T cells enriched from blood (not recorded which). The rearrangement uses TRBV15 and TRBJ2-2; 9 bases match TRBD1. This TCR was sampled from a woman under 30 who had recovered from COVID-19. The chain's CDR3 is CATSRDRGIPGELFF. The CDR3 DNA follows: TGTGCCACCAGCAGGGACAGGGGCATTCCCGGGGAGCTGTTTTTT.